This is a list of T cell receptor beta chains from one sample in a study of blood T cell repertoires in COVID-19. Only in-frame clones appear in the TCRdb table, and some are missing; sequencing was by immunoSEQ multiplex PCR. This sample yields 150,000 to 250,000 clones, of which roughly 77% are seen a single time; roughly 5.6% belongs to the top ten. What was sequenced was peripheral blood. These receptors were collected from a woman aged 40 to 55 with COVID-19, enrolled during active disease. CDR3s leave out the opening cysteine and the closing phenylalanine or tryptophan.

v_call	j_call	cdr3_length	cdr3_aa
TRBV5-6	TRBJ1-6	13	ASSLAAVGSSPLH
TRBV6-2/TRBV6-3	TRBJ2-5	14	ASSDAHGTGQETQY
TRBV27	TRBJ2-7	12	ASSPQDRSYEQY
TRBV10-1	TRBJ2-5	12	ASKALTFQETQY
TRBV7-2	TRBJ1-2	12	ASRSGQAFYGYT
TRBV19	TRBJ2-3	10	ASSSHPRGQY
TRBV7-6	TRBJ1-5	14	ASSPNQGYSNQPQH
TRBV21-1	TRBJ2-1	11	ARLRTQYNEQF
TRBV12-3/TRBV12-4	TRBJ2-3	10	ASSLNPDTQY
TRBV11-3	TRBJ2-2	13	ASSSGTANTGELF
TRBV21-1	TRBJ2-7	12	ASTPKGQPYEQY
TRBV10-3	TRBJ2-2	14	AISRGGLAVAGELF
TRBV4-3	TRBJ1-6	13	ASSQVGTGDSPLH
TRBV7-2	TRBJ2-1	13	ASSLGLAVYNEQF
TRBV7-8	TRBJ1-1	14	ASSLRVQGRITEAF
TRBV7-9	TRBJ2-6	13	ASSGGQAGANVLT
TRBV5-4	TRBJ2-7	12	ASSLGGQKNEQY
TRBV5-6	TRBJ1-1	13	ASSLAKEGAIKAF
TRBV5-1	TRBJ2-1	13	ASSNSGSGLGEQF
TRBV2	TRBJ1-4	12	ASSEGQVNEKLF